This is a list of T cell receptor beta chains from one sample in a study of shared clonotypes between healthy human individuals. This table comes from immunoSEQ multiplex PCR, and its TCRdb copy is limited to in-frame clones, with some not included. The profile covers about 580,000 clones, with roughly 98% appearing a single time and 0.3% taken by the ten largest. The sequencing input was naive CD8+ T cells sorted from blood. All receptors come from a man aged 25-45 years in good health. Each CDR3 is given with its conserved first and last residue. A D gene is named only where the DNA matches it firmly. Clone size is not always given. Where it is, it says once, few, many or a class for expanded clones.

DNA,CDR3,J,D,V,size,length
TGTGCCAGCAGCTTAGGATGGACCGATAGCTCCTACGAGCAGTACTTC,CASSLGWTDSSYEQYF,TRBJ2-7,-,TRBV7-9,-,16
TGTGCCACCAGCCCCGGCTGGGCACGGAAGCGGAACACTGAAGCTTTCTTT,CATSPGWARKRNTEAFF,TRBJ1-1,-,TRBV15,-,17
TGTGCCACCACCACCACCCCGGGGGGGCCCTCAGAGACCCAGTACTTC,CATTTTPGGPSETQYF,TRBJ2-5,TRBD2,TRBV15,-,16
TGTGCCAGCAGCTTAGTTCGCCGCTGGGACACTGAAGCTTTCTTT,CASSLVRRWDTEAFF,TRBJ1-1,-,TRBV7-8,once,15
TGTGCCAGCAGTGAAGCGAGGGTCGGGAGGACCTACGAGCAGTACTTC,CASSEARVGRTYEQYF,TRBJ2-7,TRBD2,TRBV6-1,-,16
TGTGCCACCTCCAGATACAGCGGAGATAGCTCCTACGAGCAGTACTTC,CATSRYSGDSSYEQYF,TRBJ2-7,-,TRBV15,once,16
TGTGCCAGCAGCTTAGGTGACTGGCAGCAGTTCTTC,CASSLGDWQQFF,TRBJ2-1,-,TRBV7-8,-,12
TGTGCCAGCAGCCCCCCCGGGACAGTTGAAAAACTGTTTTTT,CASSPPGTVEKLFF,TRBJ1-4,TRBD1,TRBV9,-,14
TGCGCCAGCAGCCAAGCGGGAGGGCCCTCGGAGACCCAGTACTTC,CASSQAGGPSETQYF,TRBJ2-5,TRBD2,TRBV4-3,-,15
TGTGCCAGCAGCGTAGCCCAAGCACGCGGGGAGACCCAGTACTTC,CASSVAQARGETQYF,TRBJ2-5,-,TRBV9,-,15
TGTGCCAGCAAGGATCAAACAGATACGCAGTATTTT,CASKDQTDTQYF,TRBJ2-3,-,TRBV2,-,12
TGTGCCAGCAGCCTCATTATGAACACCGGGGAGCTGTTTTTT,CASSLIMNTGELFF,TRBJ2-2,-,TRBV7-9,once,14
TGTGCCAGCAGAAGACTTCAGGGGTGGTCTGGAAACACCATATATTTT,CASRRLQGWSGNTIYF,TRBJ1-3,-,TRBV2,-,16
TGTGCCAGCAGTTCCTTGGGACGGTTTAATCAGCCCCAGCATTTT,CASSSLGRFNQPQHF,TRBJ1-5,-,TRBV27,once,15
TGTGCCAGCAGCTTAATTAACACTGAAGCTTTCTTT,CASSLINTEAFF,TRBJ1-1,-,TRBV7-9,-,12
TGTGCCAGCAGCCAAGTTGAGAGCTCCTACAATGAGCAGTTCTTC,CASSQVESSYNEQFF,TRBJ2-1,-,TRBV4-2,-,15
TGTGCCAGCAGTGACCCGCAGGTGAACACCGGGGAGCTGTTTTTT,CASSDPQVNTGELFF,TRBJ2-2,-,TRBV6-4,-,15
TGTGCCAGCAGTAGACAGTCAGCAACCGGGGCCAACGTCCTGACTTTC,CASSRQSATGANVLTF,TRBJ2-6,-,TRBV27,once,16
TGCGCCAGCAGCTCACTAGCGGGAGATAAGTATTTT,CASSSLAGDKYF,TRBJ2-3,TRBD2,TRBV5-1,-,12
TGTGCCTGGAGCGGAAAGGACAGGGGGTATGAAAAACTGTTTTTT,CAWSGKDRGYEKLFF,TRBJ1-4,TRBD1,TRBV30,-,15
TGTGCCAGCAGTGGTAGGGGAGCCTACGAGCAGTACTTC,CASSGRGAYEQYF,TRBJ2-7,-,TRBV2,-,13
TGTGCCAGCAGGGGTTATGGCGGGGAGCTGTTTTTT,CASRGYGGELFF,TRBJ2-2,-,TRBV7-9,-,12
TGTGCCAGCAGCCCTGACGGGGGCTGGGGAGATGGCTACACCTTC,CASSPDGGWGDGYTF,TRBJ1-2,-,TRBV16,-,15
TGTGCCAGCAGTTTGCTATTTAGCGGGAGCTCCTACAATGAGCAGTTCTTC,CASSLLFSGSSYNEQFF,TRBJ2-1,TRBD2,TRBV27,-,17
TGTGCCAGCAGTATTGAGGGAGAGGTTTATGAGCAGTTCTTC,CASSIEGEVYEQFF,TRBJ2-1,-,TRBV6-1,-,14
TGTGCCAGCAGTTTATTCACACAGGAGGAAAAACTGTTTTTT,CASSLFTQEEKLFF,TRBJ1-4,-,TRBV28,-,14
TGTGCCAGCAGCCCCCAACCGGGACAGATAGCAACTAATGAAAAACTGTTTTTT,CASSPQPGQIATNEKLFF,TRBJ1-4,TRBD1,TRBV7-9,-,18
TGTGCCAGCAGCTCTCCGGGACTAGCGGGAGGGGTCACAGATACGCAGTATTTT,CASSSPGLAGGVTDTQYF,TRBJ2-3,TRBD2,TRBV11-2,once,18
TGCGCCAGCAGCCCGGACCGAGCGGGAGGGGGAGATACGCAGTATTTT,CASSPDRAGGGDTQYF,TRBJ2-3,TRBD2,TRBV5-1,-,16
TGCGCCAGCAGCCAAGATCCCACTAGCGGGGACTCCTACAATGAGCAGTTCTTC,CASSQDPTSGDSYNEQFF,TRBJ2-1,TRBD2,TRBV4-1,-,18